These T cell receptor beta chains were read from a single sample in a study of blood T cell repertoires in COVID-19. Only in-frame clones appear in the TCRdb table, and some are missing; sequencing was by immunoSEQ multiplex PCR. This sample has around 220,000 clones; 70% to 90% occur once, and the top ten carry about 1.5%. The specimen sequenced was peripheral blood. The receptors here all came from a man aged 18 to 29 with active or convalescent COVID-19. Both conserved end residues are part of each CDR3. Each record gives: clone size, D gene, V gene, J gene, CDR3 protein, CDR3 DNA. A D gene is named only where the DNA matches it firmly. The size of a clone is reported for some rows only, either as once, few or many, or as a class for expanded clones.

-,TRBD1,TRBV7-8,TRBJ1-3,CASSPGGSGNTIYF,TGTGCCAGCAGCCCAGGGGGCTCTGGAAACACCATATATTTT
-,TRBD1,TRBV6-5,TRBJ1-2,CASRRDRVSGYTF,TGTGCCAGCAGGAGAGACAGGGTTTCTGGCTACACCTTC
-,TRBD2,TRBV7-3,TRBJ2-2,CASSLSPGGRGTGELFF,TGTGCCAGCAGCTTATCCCCCGGCGGGAGGGGGACCGGGGAGCTGTTTTTT
-,TRBD2,TRBV25-1,TRBJ2-5,CASSEYPQARGRETQYF,TGTGCCAGCAGTGAATATCCGCAGGCTCGCGGGAGAGAGACCCAGTACTTC
-,TRBD2,TRBV10-3,TRBJ2-7,CAISEASGNHEQYF,TGTGCCATCAGTGAGGCTAGCGGGAACCACGAGCAGTACTTC
few,-,TRBV6-5,TRBJ1-1,CASSQQTRREAFF,TGTGCCAGCAGTCAACAAACACGGAGGGAAGCTTTCTTT
-,TRBD1,TRBV10-3,TRBJ2-7,CAIRQGSYEQYF,TGTGCCATCAGACAGGGGTCCTACGAGCAGTACTTC
-,TRBD1,TRBV7-9,TRBJ2-7,CASSAGSGQGASEQYF,TGTGCCAGCAGCGCGGGTTCGGGACAGGGGGCCTCCGAGCAGTACTTC
-,TRBD2,TRBV18,TRBJ2-3,CASSPQREGRGDTQYF,TGTGCCAGCTCACCACAGCGGGAGGGCCGGGGAGATACGCAGTATTTT
-,TRBD1,TRBV10-3,TRBJ2-7,CATGPTGASYEQYF,TGTGCCACCGGCCCGACAGGGGCCTCCTACGAGCAGTACTTC
-,-,TRBV15,TRBJ1-4,CATRDRATNEKLFF,TGTGCCACCAGGGACAGAGCAACTAATGAAAAACTGTTTTTT
-,-,TRBV7-8,TRBJ2-7,CASSAPGAGAREQYF,TGTGCCAGCAGCGCACCCGGTGCGGGGGCGAGGGAGCAGTACTTC
-,-,TRBV5-4,TRBJ1-4,CASSFTGPTGEKLFF,TGTGCCAGCAGCTTTACGGGTCCGACGGGTGAAAAACTGTTTTTT
-,TRBD2,TRBV6-5,TRBJ2-7,CASSYVTSGRVEQYF,TGTGCCAGCAGTTACGTGACTAGCGGGAGGGTCGAGCAGTACTTC
-,-,TRBV11-3,TRBJ2-3,CASSLALGGAGTDTQYF,TGTGCCAGCAGCTTAGCGCTTGGAGGGGCCGGCACAGATACGCAGTATTTT
-,-,TRBV28,TRBJ1-1,CASSFQGNTEAFF,TGTGCCAGCAGTTTCCAGGGAAACACTGAAGCTTTCTTT